This TCR beta chain appears in the sequencing data of a study of blood T cell repertoires in COVID-19. Turning to the study itself: Italy, Spain and the United States were the sources of the convalescent and acute COVID-19 samples. PBMCs, B-cell-depleted T cells, or T cells were the source of the cDNA or gDNA that made up the material.

Looked up from germline, CDR1 is SEHNR and CDR2 is FQNEAQ (reference sequence). There are 15 residues in the CDR3. Trimming at V came to 4 bases and at J to 3 bases, leaving 6 bases not matched to a gene. The sample holds a few counts of this clone. Libraries were prepared by immunoSEQ multiplex PCR; TCRdb keeps only in-frame clonotypes and omits some of them. This sample has almost 50,000 clones; roughly 90% occur once, and the top ten carry approximately 4%. The specimen sequenced was peripheral blood. The receptor was derived from a human donor in a cohort sampled during active COVID-19. The rearrangement uses TRBV7-9 and TRBJ1-2, with 9 bases identical to TRBD1. The CDR3 loop is CASSSQGAGDYGYTF. The CDR3 DNA sequence: TGTGCCAGCAGCTCACAGGGGGCTGGAGACTATGGCTACACCTTC.